Given below is one TCR beta chain in context. The antigen is unknown. This sample stems from a study of T cell responses to AZD1222 COVID-19 vaccine. The study's findings and limits: Donors were mostly white British, more females; clonal diversity possibly underestimated.

Germline loops: CDR1 ENHRY, CDR2 SYGVKD. J gave up 2 bases and V 6 bases, and 2 bases lay outside the gene matches. CDR3 length: 14 amino acids. TCRdb's copy holds only in-frame clones and misses some; the assay was immunoSEQ multiplex PCR. Here the sample spans roughly 140,000 clones, about 87% being singletons. This specimen consisted of peripheral blood, obtained on day 0 of AZD1222 vaccination. This TCR was sampled from an adult in good health. This rearrangement joins TRBV10-3 to TRBJ2-3; 10 bases are shared with TRBD2. The CDR3 DNA sequence: TGTGCCATCAGACTAGCGGGAACCACAGATACGCAGTATTTT. It codes for CAIRLAGTTDTQYF.